This T cell receptor (beta chain) was identified during a study of cytomegalovirus exposure and HLA in healthy donors. The ends were cut back, 0 bases at V and 5 bases at J, with 11 bases in the middle. The CDR3 consists of 14 residues. Germline V gene data show CDR1 as SGHKS and CDR2 as YYEKEE (reference sequence). Profiled with immunoSEQ multiplex PCR; TCRdb holds only in-frame clones, not every one. The sample includes about 330,000 clones, roughly 87% of them seen just once. Sequencing input: PBMCs. The chain uses TRBV5-5 and TRBJ2-5; D is ambiguous. This clonotype was sampled from a woman in her twenties or thirties in good health and CMV-seropositive. CDR3 in amino acids: CASSLGSNRETQYF. The DNA for the CDR3 is TGTGCCAGCAGCTTGGGCAGCAATAGGGAGACCCAGTACTTC. Using reference TRBV5-5 and TRBJ2-5 for the parts outside the CDR3, the full variable domain is DAGVTQSPTHLIKTRGQQVTLRCSPISGHKSVSWYQQVLGQGPQFIFQYYEKEERGRGNFPDRFSARQFPNYSSELNVNALLLGDSALYLCASSLGSNRETQYFGPGTRLLVL.